This TCR beta chain was recorded in a study of T cell responses to AZD1222 COVID-19 vaccine. General study points: Clonal diversity was possibly underestimated; the donors were predominantly white British and more often female. There were repertoire samples only from the period after the peak T cell response. As reported, nearly half of all spike-specific TCRs target variant regions that are unmutated.

The CDR3 consists of 13 residues. The V gene lost 2 bases and the J gene lost 7 bases, with 11 bases spanning the gap. CDR1 and CDR2 from the germline V gene are MNHNS and SASEGT. This table comes from immunoSEQ multiplex PCR, and its TCRdb copy is limited to in-frame clones, with some not included. Among about 120,000 clones listed, approximately 90% were seen once. Comment on this clone: The antigen remains unidentified.

The rearrangement links TRBV6-1 to TRBJ1-1; no clear D gene. This TCR was sampled from an adult who received the AZD1222 COVID-19 vaccine. The sample in question was peripheral blood, obtained 28 days after the second AZD1222 dose. The CDR3 DNA is TGTGCCAGCAGTGAACGTGAGGGTGGTGAAGCTTTCTTT. Translation: CASSEREGGEAFF.